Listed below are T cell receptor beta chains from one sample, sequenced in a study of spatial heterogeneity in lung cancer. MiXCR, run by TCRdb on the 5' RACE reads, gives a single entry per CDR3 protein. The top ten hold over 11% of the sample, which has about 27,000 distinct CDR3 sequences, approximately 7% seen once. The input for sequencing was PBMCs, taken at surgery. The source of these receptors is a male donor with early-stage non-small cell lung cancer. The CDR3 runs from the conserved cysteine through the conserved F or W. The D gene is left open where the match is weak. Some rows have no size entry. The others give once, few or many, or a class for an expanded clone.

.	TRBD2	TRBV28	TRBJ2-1	CASTWGGRENEQFF	TGTGCCAGCACCTGGGGCGGGAGGGAAAATGAGCAGTTCTTC
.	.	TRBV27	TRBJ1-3	CASSSTWGNTIYF	TGTGCCAGCAGTTCAACCTGGGGAAACACCATATATTTC
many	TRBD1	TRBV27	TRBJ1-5	CASSLTGYQPQHF	TGTGCCAGCAGTTTGACAGGGTATCAGCCCCAGCATTTT
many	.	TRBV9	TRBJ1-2	CASSRLGGSYGYTF	TGTGCCAGCAGCCGCTTAGGGGGATCCTATGGCTACACCTTC
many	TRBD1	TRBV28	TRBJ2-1	CASSLGRGSYNEQFF	TGTGCCAGCAGTTTAGGCAGGGGGAGTTACAATGAGCAGTTCTTC
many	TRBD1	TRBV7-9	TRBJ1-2	CASSFTGAYGYTF	TGTGCCAGCAGTTTCACAGGGGCTTATGGCTACACCTTC
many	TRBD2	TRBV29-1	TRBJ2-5	CSVAPSGKETQYF	TGCAGCGTTGCCCCTAGCGGAAAAGAGACCCAGTACTTC
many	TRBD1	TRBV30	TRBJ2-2	CAWSAPGTGTGELFF	TGTGCCTGGAGCGCTCCCGGGACAGGGACCGGGGAGCTGTTTTTT
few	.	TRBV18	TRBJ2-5	CASSRTTARQETQYF	TGTGCCAGCTCACGGACCACTGCCCGCCAAGAGACCCAGTACTTC
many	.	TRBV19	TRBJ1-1	CASSPRGHPPQAFF	TGTGCCAGTAGTCCTCGGGGCCACCCTCCACAAGCTTTCTTT
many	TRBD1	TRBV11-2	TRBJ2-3	CASSSRDRGFTDTQYF	TGTGCCAGCAGCTCCCGGGACAGGGGGTTCACAGATACGCAGTATTTT
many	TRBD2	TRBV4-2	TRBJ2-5	CASSLLAGVEETQYF	TGTGCCAGCAGCCTACTAGCGGGAGTTGAAGAGACCCAGTACTTC
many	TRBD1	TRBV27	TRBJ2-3	CASSLATGVRSDTQYF	TGTGCCAGCAGTCTAGCGACAGGGGTGAGGTCAGATACGCAGTATTTT
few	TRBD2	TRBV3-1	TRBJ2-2	CASSQHWRGADDGELFF	TGTGCCAGCAGCCAACATTGGCGGGGGGCCGATGACGGGGAGCTGTTTTTT
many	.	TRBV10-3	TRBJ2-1	CAVKDSADNEQFF	TGTGCCGTCAAGGACAGCGCGGACAATGAGCAGTTCTTC
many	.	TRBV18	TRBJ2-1	CASSQGRNNEQFF	TGTGCCAGCTCACAAGGACGGAACAATGAGCAGTTCTTC
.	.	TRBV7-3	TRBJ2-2	CASSTFRGLESGELFF	TGTGCCAGCAGCACCTTCCGAGGGCTCGAGTCCGGGGAGCTGTTTTTT
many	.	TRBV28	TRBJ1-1	CASSLWNPPEAFF	TGTGCCAGCAGTTTATGGAACCCCCCTGAAGCTTTCTTT
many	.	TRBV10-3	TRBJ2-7	CAISPTTYEQYF	TGTGCCATCAGTCCGACGACCTACGAGCAGTACTTC
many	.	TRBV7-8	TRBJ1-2	CASSLEHNHPRGYTF	TGTGCCAGCAGCTTAGAGCACAACCATCCGCGGGGCTACACCTTC
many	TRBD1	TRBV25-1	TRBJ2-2	CASRDRGKDTGELFF	TGTGCCAGCAGAGACAGGGGTAAAGACACCGGGGAGCTGTTTTTT
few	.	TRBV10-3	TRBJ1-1	CAISTTGPDTEAFF	TGTGCCATCAGTACAACAGGGCCCGACACTGAAGCTTTCTTT
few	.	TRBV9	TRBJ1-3	CASSVDLVSGNTIYF	TGTGCCAGCAGCGTAGATTTAGTCTCTGGAAACACCATATATTTT
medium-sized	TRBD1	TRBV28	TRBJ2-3	CASSPGTGWSTDTQYF	TGTGCCAGCAGCCCCGGGACAGGGTGGAGCACAGATACGCAGTATTTT
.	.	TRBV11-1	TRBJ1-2	CASSSIPLEPYGYTF	TGTGCCAGCAGCTCAATCCCTTTGGAACCCTATGGCTACACCTTC
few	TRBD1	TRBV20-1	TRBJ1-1	CSARRQGVRETEAFF	TGCAGTGCTAGGCGACAGGGGGTAAGAGAGACTGAAGCTTTCTTT
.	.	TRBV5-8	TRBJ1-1	CASSLVLGEAFF	TGTGCCAGCAGCTTGGTACTGGGGGAAGCTTTCTTT
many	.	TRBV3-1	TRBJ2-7	CASSQASYEQYF	TGTGCCAGCAGCCAAGCCTCCTACGAGCAGTACTTC
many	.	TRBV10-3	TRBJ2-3	CAISESTAGDTQYF	TGTGCCATCAGTGAGTCGACAGCGGGAGATACGCAGTATTTT
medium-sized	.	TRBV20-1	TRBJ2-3	CSAQGPPTDTQYF	TGCAGTGCCCAAGGACCTCCCACAGATACGCAGTATTTT
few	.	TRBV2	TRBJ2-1	CASRTDSNNEQFF	TGTGCCAGCAGAACAGACAGTAACAATGAGCAGTTCTTC
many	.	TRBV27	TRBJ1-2	CASSSDIGSFYNYGYTF	TGTGCCAGCAGTTCAGATATCGGAAGCTTTTATAACTATGGCTACACCTTC
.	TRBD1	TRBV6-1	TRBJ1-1	CASSYRRTGEAFF	TGTGCCAGCAGTTACCGTCGGACAGGTGAAGCTTTCTTT
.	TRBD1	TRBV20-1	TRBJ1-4	CSARDGGQLKEKLFF	TGCAGTGCTAGAGATGGGGGACAGCTGAAAGAAAAACTGTTTTTT
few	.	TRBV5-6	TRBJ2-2	CASSLMGANTGELFF	TGTGCCAGCAGCTTGATGGGGGCTAACACCGGGGAGCTGTTTTTT
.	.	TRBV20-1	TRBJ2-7	CSAVRVEGGYEQYF	TGCAGTGCAGTTAGGGTAGAAGGGGGCTACGAGCAGTACTTC
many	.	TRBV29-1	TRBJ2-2	CSVNPRGGGSPGTGELLF	TGCAGCGTTAACCCCAGAGGGGGCGGGAGTCCCGGGACCGGGGAGCTGCTTTTT
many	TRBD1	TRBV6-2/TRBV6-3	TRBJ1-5	CASSHRGGGNQPQHF	TGTGCCAGCAGCCACAGGGGGGGTGGCAATCAGCCCCAGCATTTT
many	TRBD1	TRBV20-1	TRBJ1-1	CSATTGGKTEAFF	TGCAGTGCTACGACAGGGGGTAAAACTGAAGCTTTCTTT
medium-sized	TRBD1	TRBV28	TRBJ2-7	CASTDRDEQYF	TGTGCCAGCACTGACAGGGATGAGCAGTACTTC
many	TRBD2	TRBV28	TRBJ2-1	CASRRGGWNEQFF	TGTGCCAGCAGGCGCGGGGGGTGGAATGAGCAGTTCTTC
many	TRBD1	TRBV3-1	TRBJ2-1	CASSLQGAPYNEQFF	TGTGCCAGCAGCCTACAGGGGGCACCCTACAATGAGCAGTTCTTC
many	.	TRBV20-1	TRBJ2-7	CSAVAESSYEQYF	TGCAGTGCAGTAGCGGAGAGCTCCTACGAGCAGTACTTC